The 27 T cell receptor beta chains below come from one sample, sequenced in a study of blood T cells in healthy people across ages. The authors ran a second PCR of roughly 7 to 11 cycles using a sample-barcoded 5' primer and a J-beta primer mix. TCRdb reanalysed the 5' RACE reads using MiXCR and keeps one entry per CDR3 protein. Among roughly 1.9 million distinct CDR3 sequences listed, more than 35% were seen once. The sample was blood. These receptors originate from a human donor in good health.

The chain recombines TRBV20-1 with TRBJ1-6; D might be TRBD1 (6 bases). In germline, CDR1 is DFQATT, CDR2 SNEGSKA (reference sequence). The CDR3 is 14 amino acids. V gave up 0 bases and J gave up 9 bases, with 12 bases separating them. For the CDR3, the DNA is TGCAGTGCTAGAGAGACAGGAGGGTTTTCACCCCTCCACTTT. Protein sequence: CSARETGGFSPLHF.

The CDR3 loop reads CSASSPETIRSTDTQYF. In DNA, the CDR3 is TGCAGTGCTAGTTCACCCGAGACTATCAGGAGCACAGATACGCAGTATTTT. The chain combines TRBV20-1 with TRBJ2-3; D is possibly TRBD2 (5 bases). The germline gives CDR1 DFQATT, CDR2 SNEGSKA (reference sequence). This CDR3 spans 17 amino acids. Deletions cut 3 bases from V and 0 bases from J, with 19 bases between.

The chain carries TRBV7-8 and TRBJ1-5, with 10 bases that match TRBD1. The CDR3 has 16 residues. Germline V gene data show CDR1 as SGHVS and CDR2 as FQNEAQ. V gave up 5 bases and J gave up 4 bases; unmatched junction bases: 8. CDR3 nucleotides: TGTGCCAGCAGCCCAAACCGGGACAGGGGAAATCAGCCCCAGCATTTT. Its protein product is CASSPNRDRGNQPQHF.

The V call is TRBV10-3, the J call TRBJ2-1; 8 bases match TRBD1. Losses at the gene ends were 7 bases for V and 6 bases for J; bases not matched to a gene: 5. The CDR3 has 13 residues. Germline V gives CDR1 ENHRY, CDR2 SYGVKD. In DNA, the CDR3 is TGTGCCATCAACCAGGGGGCGGTCAATGAGCAGTTCTTC. Translation: CAINQGAVNEQFF.

The chain is built from TRBV4-2 and TRBJ2-4, with D tentatively TRBD1 (5 bases). TRBJ2-7 matches the DNA end more closely, so the J call is doubtful. Germline assignment: CDR1 LGHNA and CDR2 YNFKEQ. This CDR3 comprises 14 residues. In DNA, the CDR3 is TGTGCCAGCAGCCAAGAAATACAGGCCTACGAGCAGTACTTC. Protein sequence: CASSQEIQAYEQYF.

This clonotype was seen a few times. The chain has TRBV11-2 and TRBJ2-3, with 9 bases matching TRBD1. The CDR3 sequence is 16 residues long. CDR1 SGHAT and CDR2 FQNNGV come from the germline V gene. V lost 1 base to trimming and J lost 4 bases; unmatched junction nucleotides: 6. CDR3 sequence (DNA): TGTGCCAGCAGCTTAGGTAGGGACAGGGCCGCAGATACGCAGTATTTT. It translates to CASSLGRDRAADTQYF.

The V and J genes are TRBV5-1 and TRBJ1-5; D might be TRBD1 (5 bases). Looked up from germline, CDR1 is SGHRS and CDR2 is YFSETQ. CDR3 length: 15 residues. With 0 bases removed from V and 2 bases from J, the gap between germline ends came to 9 bases. The CDR3 protein is CASSLDAGRNQPQHF. The CDR3 DNA reads TGCGCCAGCAGCTTGGATGCGGGGCGCAATCAGCCCCAGCATTTT.

The chain carries TRBV20-1 and TRBJ2-3; D remains ambiguous. Trimming shortened V by 5 bases and J by 0 bases, and 6 bases separated the two germline ends. From germline, CDR1 is DFQATT and CDR2 SNEGSKA (reference sequence). This CDR3 has 12 residues. The CDR3 region is CSASASTDTQYF. The CDR3 nucleotides read TGCAGTGCTTCTGCTAGCACAGATACGCAGTATTTT.

This chain uses TRBV28 with TRBJ1-6; 9 nucleotides match TRBD1. In germline, CDR1 is MDHEN, CDR2 SYDVKM. The V and J ends lost 9 bases and 9 bases, in that order; junction bases with no gene match: 9. CDR3 size: 14 residues. The CDR3 is CASKPGQGGSPLHF. CDR3 nucleotides: TGTGCCAGTAAGCCGGGACAGGGCGGTTCACCCCTCCACTTT. The full variable domain, in which reference TRBV28 and TRBJ1-6 provide the parts outside the CDR3, is DVKVTQSSRYLVKRTGEKVFLECVQDMDHENMFWYRQDPGLGLRLIYFSYDVKMKEKGDIPEGYSVSREKKERFSLILESASTNQTSMYLCASKPGQGGSPLHFGNGTRLTVT.

The chain combines TRBV20-1 with TRBJ2-5; weak D call: TRBD2 (5 bases). Germline V gene lookup returns CDR1 DFQATT and CDR2 SNEGSKA (reference sequence). The CDR3 has 13 amino acids. V was clipped by 1 base and J by 5 bases, with 11 bases between them. The CDR3 DNA reads TGCAGTGCTAGAGGTCGGGGTAGCGAGACCCAGTACTTC. Translated, it gives CSARGRGSETQYF.

As regards this clonotype: One end of the junction is discordant with germline, which a read error may explain. The chain recombines TRBV4-1 with TRBJ1-1; tentatively, D is TRBD1 (5 bases). Germline V lookup: CDR1 MGHRA, CDR2 YSYEKL. CDR3 size: 14 residues. For the CDR3, the DNA is TGCGTCAGCAGCCAAGACGGGACGAACACTGAAGCTTTCTTT. It translates to CVSSQDGTNTEAFF.

A remark on this clonotype: With a much larger clone just one base away, this may be a read error. V gene TRBV20-1 combines with J gene TRBJ2-1, with 7 positions matching TRBD2. The CDR3 has 15 amino acids. Germline assignment: CDR1 DFQATT and CDR2 SNEGSKA (reference sequence). The junction had 6 bases not matched to a gene; V was cut back by 1 base and J by 3 bases. The CDR3 here is CSARVGGGDYNEQFF. In DNA form, the CDR3 reads TGCAGTGCTAGAGTCGGCGGGGGTGACTACAATGAGCAGTTCTTC.

This clonotype was counted only a few times. This chain joins TRBV20-1 and TRBJ2-7, with 10 nucleotides matching TRBD2. With 1 base clipped from V and 3 bases from J, the junction kept 3 bases outside the gene matches. The germline CDR1 and CDR2 sequences are DFQATT and SNEGSKA (reference sequence). This CDR3 comprises 14 residues. The CDR3 is CSARGASGGYEQYF. DNA of the CDR3: TGCAGTGCTAGAGGGGCTAGCGGGGGCTACGAGCAGTACTTC.

The genes are TRBV20-1 and TRBJ2-1, with TRBD1 matching over 9 bases. Germline V gives CDR1 DFQATT, CDR2 SNEGSKA (reference sequence). The CDR3 sequence is 14 residues long. V lost 3 bases, J lost 9 bases, and 9 bases stayed unmatched. This CDR3 reads CSASGGQGRREQFF. CDR3 DNA sequence: TGCAGTGCTAGTGGAGGACAGGGGAGGCGTGAGCAGTTCTTC.

The rearrangement uses TRBV20-1 and TRBJ1-2; unclear D gene. Trimming took 0 bases from V and 1 from J, leaving 18 bases between them. Looked up from germline, CDR1 is DFQATT and CDR2 is SNEGSKA (reference sequence). The CDR3 has 17 amino acids. This CDR3 reads CSAREADGGVLNYGYTF. The CDR3 DNA follows: TGCAGTGCTAGAGAGGCGGACGGTGGAGTTCTTAACTATGGCTACACCTTC.

The rearrangement joins TRBV4-2 to TRBJ2-3; possible D gene TRBD1, 6 bases. Germline-derived CDR1 and CDR2 are LGHNA and YNFKEQ. The CDR3 covers 18 residues. V lost 1 base and J lost 6, with 23 bases in between. The CDR3 DNA reads TGTGCCAGCAGCCAAGGGTGGAAATTCGGGGCAGGGGAGGATACGCAGTATTTT. This encodes CASSQGWKFGAGEDTQYF.

This clonotype was detected only once. The rearrangement uses TRBV7-2 and TRBJ2-1; a weak D match, TRBD1 (5 bases). Looked up from germline, CDR1 is SGHTA and CDR2 is FQGNSA. The CDR3 runs to 15 residues. Trimming pared 7 bases from V and 4 bases from J, leaving 17 bases between. The CDR3 spells CASTQGPIEYNEQFF. CDR3 in DNA: TGTGCCAGCACCCAGGGCCCAATAGAATACAATGAGCAGTTCTTC.

The rearrangement joins TRBV5-1 to TRBJ2-7; possible D gene TRBD2, 6 bases. V dropped 7 bases and J dropped 7 bases, with 18 bases sitting between them. This CDR3 is 13 amino acids long. The germline V gene encodes CDR1 SGHRS and CDR2 YFSETQ. The CDR3 coding sequence is TGCGCCAGCGGTGGCGGGGTTTTAGGAGAGCAGTACTTC. Amino acids: CASGGGVLGEQYF.

In this sample, this clonotype turned up many times. This rearrangement joins TRBV7-9 to TRBJ2-7; D ambiguous. CDR3 length: 13 amino acids. Trimming pared 0 bases from V and 5 bases from J, leaving 8 bases between. Germline V gene lookup returns CDR1 SEHNR and CDR2 FQNEAQ (reference sequence). In DNA, the CDR3 is TGTGCCAGCAGCTTAGCGGCTTGGGACGAGCAGTACTTC. Its translation is CASSLAAWDEQYF.

This chain joins TRBV24-1 and TRBJ2-5; 7 bases are shared with TRBD1. Germline V lookup: CDR1 KGHDR, CDR2 SFDVKD. This CDR3 comprises 14 residues. The junction had 8 bases not matched to a gene; V was cut back by 7 bases and J by 4 bases. CDR3 DNA sequence: TGTGCCACCAGGGCACAGGGGCTTAGAGAGACCCAGTACTTC. This codes for CATRAQGLRETQYF.

The chain's CDR3 is CASSQGTSGEPLETQYF. The CDR3 DNA reads as TGCGCCAGCAGCCAGGGGACTAGCGGGGAGCCGTTGGAGACCCAGTACTTC. The chain couples TRBV4-3 to TRBJ2-5; TRBD2 matches 13 bases. CDR3 length: 17 amino acids. The trim removed 3 bases at V and 5 bases at J, leaving 9 bases unmatched. Germline CDR1 and CDR2: LGHNA and YSLEER.

This clonotype was detected a few times. This chain links TRBV7-2 with TRBJ1-1; the D is unclear. Per the germline V gene, CDR1 is SGHTA and CDR2 is FQGNSA. This CDR3 is 12 amino acids long. V was shortened by 7 bases and J by 11 bases, with 17 bases between the two germline ends. The CDR3, as DNA: TGTGCCAGCACCATTTCGAGGGAGGGTGCTTTCTTT. Translation: CASTISREGAFF.

With respect to this clonotype: A clone one base away is much larger, so this may be a read error. The chain joins TRBV5-5 to TRBJ2-7; 10 positions match TRBD1. The CDR3 is made up of 14 amino acids. V shed 5 bases, J shed 2 bases, and the junction held 4 bases outside the gene matches. Germline assignment: CDR1 SGHKS and CDR2 YYEKEE (reference sequence). For the CDR3, the DNA is TGTGCCAGCAGGCCCGGGACAGGGGCCTACGAGCAGTACTTC. Its protein product is CASRPGTGAYEQYF.

This clonotype was observed a handful of times. The genes are TRBV11-2 and TRBJ2-1; 7 bases are shared with TRBD2. V shed 5 bases and J 2 bases; nucleotides not matched to a gene: 9. The V gene's germline CDR1 is SGHAT and CDR2 FQNNGV. The CDR3 is 16 amino acids. CDR3 in amino acids: CASSPWEGGAYNEQFF. CDR3 DNA: TGTGCCAGCAGCCCGTGGGAGGGTGGCGCCTACAATGAGCAGTTCTTC.

The V call is TRBV4-1, the J call TRBJ2-3; 8 bases fit TRBD2. V lost 0 bases to trimming and J lost 2 bases; unmatched junction nucleotides: 7. This CDR3 contains 17 residues. Germline V lookup: CDR1 MGHRA, CDR2 YSYEKL. The CDR3, as DNA: TGCGCCAGCAGCCAAGACCCAGCGGGGGCCCCCACAGATACGCAGTATTTT. Its protein product is CASSQDPAGAPTDTQYF.

J is TRBJ1-5 and V is TRBV25-1; TRBD1 is a possible D gene (5 bases). The CDR3 runs 16 residues. V was cut by 2 bases and J by 3 bases, with 14 bases left in between. CDR1 is MGHDK, CDR2 SYGVNS, per germline. CDR3 nucleotide sequence: TGTGCCAGCAGTGAAGATAGGGCAGGGAACAATCAGCCCCAGCATTTT. Protein: CASSEDRAGNNQPQHF.

This clonotype occurred a few times. This chain uses TRBV7-9 with TRBJ1-2; tentative D call: TRBD1 (6 bases). This CDR3 has 13 residues. Germline V lookup: CDR1 SEHNR, CDR2 FQNEAQ (reference sequence). V was shortened by 3 bases and J by 4 bases, with 9 bases between the two germline ends. Written as DNA, the CDR3 is TGTGCCAGCAGCTTCCCCAGGGGCTATGGCTACACCTTC. Translation: CASSFPRGYGYTF.